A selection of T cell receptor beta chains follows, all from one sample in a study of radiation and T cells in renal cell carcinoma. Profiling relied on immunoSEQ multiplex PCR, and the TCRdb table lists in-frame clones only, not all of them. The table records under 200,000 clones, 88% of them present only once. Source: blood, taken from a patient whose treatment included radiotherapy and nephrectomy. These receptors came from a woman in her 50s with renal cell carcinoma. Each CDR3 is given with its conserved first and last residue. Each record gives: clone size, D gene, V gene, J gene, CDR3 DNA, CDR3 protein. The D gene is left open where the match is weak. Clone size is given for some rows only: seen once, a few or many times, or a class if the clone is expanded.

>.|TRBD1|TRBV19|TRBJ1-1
TGTGCCAGTAGGGGGGGGACAGGCAGTTATGAAGCTTTCTTT
CASRGGTGSYEAFF
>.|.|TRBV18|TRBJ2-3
TGTGCCAGCTCACATCAAGGACTGACAGATACGCAGTATTTT
CASSHQGLTDTQYF
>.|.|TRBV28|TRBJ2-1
TGTGCCAGCAGTTTATGGTCGGGGTACAATGAGCAGTTCTTC
CASSLWSGYNEQFF
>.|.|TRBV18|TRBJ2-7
TGTGCCAGCTCACCGGACAGTTCTTCCTACGAGCAGTACTTC
CASSPDSSSYEQYF
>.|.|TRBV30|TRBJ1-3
TGTGCCTGGAGTGTAGGGCGATTCTCTGGAAACACCATATATTTT
CAWSVGRFSGNTIYF
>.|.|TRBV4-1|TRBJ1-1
TGCGCCAGCAGCCAAGTAAGAAGAGAAGCTTTCTTT
CASSQVRREAFF
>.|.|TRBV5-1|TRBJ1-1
TGCGCCAGCAGGCAGGGCCCGAACACTGAAGCTTTCTTT
CASRQGPNTEAFF
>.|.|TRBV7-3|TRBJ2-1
TGTGCCAGCAGCGAGGCCTCCTACAATGAGCAGTTCTTC
CASSEASYNEQFF
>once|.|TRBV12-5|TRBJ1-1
TGTGCTAGTGGAATAAACGAATGGAGGGGCTTGAACACTGAAGCTTTCTTT
CASGINEWRGLNTEAFF
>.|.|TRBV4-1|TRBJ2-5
TGCGCCAGCAGCCAAGACCCTCGACGAGAGACCCAGTACTTC
CASSQDPRRETQYF
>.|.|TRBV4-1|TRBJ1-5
TGCGCCAGCAGCGCCCCGGGGTTGGGGTATAGCAATCAGCCCCAGCATTTT
CASSAPGLGYSNQPQHF